This entry features one T cell receptor beta chain sequence. These data belong to a study of blood T cell repertoires in COVID-19. Germline CDR1 is SGHTA and CDR2 is FQGTGA. The CDR3 is 12 amino acids. Trimming shortened V by 2 bases and J by 12 bases, and 11 bases separated the two germline ends. The protocol was immunoSEQ multiplex PCR, while the TCRdb copy is restricted to in-frame clones and leaves out a portion. The sample has roughly 140,000 clones, 65% to 80% seen once. What was sequenced was peripheral blood. The gene calls are TRBV7-3 and TRBJ2-1; D possibly corresponds to TRBD2 (5 bases). This TCR was recovered from a woman between 55 and 75 years old with acute or convalescent COVID-19. DNA of the CDR3: TGTGCCAGCAGCTTAGAGGCGGGCCCGCAGTTCTTC. It yields the protein CASSLEAGPQFF. The full variable domain, in which reference TRBV7-3 and TRBJ2-1 provide the parts outside the CDR3, is GAGVSQTPSNKVTEKGKYVELRCDPISGHTALYWYRQSLGQGPEFLIYFQGTGAADDSGLPNDRFFAVRPEGSVSTLKIQRTERGDSAVYLCASSLEAGPQFFGPGTRLTVL.